Listed here are 17 T cell receptor beta chains from one sample, sequenced in a study of cytomegalovirus exposure and HLA in healthy donors. Primers included in the PCR were 60 Vbeta and 13 Jbeta primers. Some clones are missing from TCRdb's copy, which holds only in-frame ones; the method was immunoSEQ multiplex PCR. The table has around 100,000 clones, around 73% seen once. Sequences were obtained from PBMCs. The receptors derive from a woman aged 25-40 years in good health and CMV-seropositive.

The table lists this clone with a few counts. V usage is TRBV10-3 and J usage is TRBJ2-3, with 13 bases identical to TRBD2. CDR1 is ENHRY and CDR2 is SYGVKD in the germline V gene. V gave up 10 bases and J gave up 4 bases; unmatched junction bases: 8. This CDR3 spans 15 amino acids. DNA for the CDR3: TGTGCCACACTAGCGGGGGGGCCTGGGGCAGATACGCAGTATTTT. The encoded protein is CATLAGGPGADTQYF.

The gene calls are TRBV2 and TRBJ1-1, with 7 bases identical to TRBD1. The V gene's germline CDR1 is SNHLY and CDR2 FYNNEI. The trim removed 4 bases at V and 5 bases at J, leaving 7 bases unmatched. The CDR3 length is 14 residues. The CDR3 spells CASSAQGVETEAFF. The CDR3 DNA reads as TGTGCCAGCAGTGCCCAGGGGGTAGAGACTGAAGCTTTCTTT.

The gene calls are TRBV27 and TRBJ2-7; 10 nucleotides align to TRBD2. V dropped 5 bases and J dropped 6; count of bases not matched to a gene: 16. CDR1 and CDR2 from the germline V gene are MNHEY and SMNVEV (reference sequence). The CDR3 covers 17 residues. The CDR3 nucleotides read TGTGCCAGCAGTCCCATGGGGATAGCGGGAGGCCCGGGCGAGCAGTACTTC. It specifies CASSPMGIAGGPGEQYF.

The chain recombines TRBV29-1 with TRBJ2-7; tentatively, D is TRBD2 (5 bases). The CDR3 is 12 residues long. CDR1 is SQVTM and CDR2 is ANQGSEA in the germline V gene. Between the trimmed V and J ends, which lost 4 bases and 0 bases, there was a span of 7 bases. The CDR3 nucleotides read TGCAGCGTTGGGGAGCTCTCCTACGAGCAGTACTTC. Amino acid sequence: CSVGELSYEQYF.

This chain links TRBV27 with TRBJ2-5, with 13 bases fitting TRBD2. Germline CDR1 and CDR2: MNHEY and SMNVEV (reference sequence). Trimming removed 6 bases from V and 1 base from J; junction bases left unmatched: 11. This CDR3 comprises 18 residues. The CDR3 spells CASRETSGTSGAQETQYF. Here the CDR3 DNA reads TGTGCCAGCAGAGAGACATCCGGGACTAGCGGGGCCCAAGAGACCCAGTACTTC.

The CDR3 sequence: CASSLDRVLTNQPQHF. The CDR3, as DNA: TGTGCCAGCAGCCTCGACAGGGTACTGACAAATCAGCCCCAGCATTTT. The chain links TRBV16 to TRBJ1-5; 7 bases fit TRBD1. In germline, CDR1 is KGHSY, CDR2 FQNENV. The CDR3 runs 16 residues. V lost 4 bases, J lost 4 bases, and 10 bases stayed unmatched.

The chain joins TRBV9 to TRBJ1-3; TRBD1 agrees at 7 bases. Looked up from germline, CDR1 is SGDLS and CDR2 is YYNGEE. The CDR3 is made up of 16 amino acids. V lost 0 bases to trimming and J lost 4 bases; unmatched junction nucleotides: 7. The DNA for the CDR3 is TGTGCCAGCAGCGTAGAAGTGACAGGGCGAGGAAACACCATATATTTT. As protein: CASSVEVTGRGNTIYF.

The genes are TRBV7-2 and TRBJ2-1; no definite D call. The ends were cut back, 2 bases at V and 9 bases at J, with 23 bases in the middle. CDR3 length: 17 amino acids. Germline V gene lookup returns CDR1 SGHTA and CDR2 FQGNSA. Here the CDR3 reads CASSLMSPRGEWVEQFF. Here the CDR3 DNA reads TGTGCCAGCAGCTTAATGTCCCCCCGAGGAGAATGGGTTGAGCAGTTCTTC.

The CDR3: CASSSFQGNYGYTF. Here the CDR3 DNA reads TGTGCCAGCAGCTCCTTTCAGGGTAACTATGGCTACACCTTC. V gene TRBV7-9 combines with J gene TRBJ1-2; possibly TRBD1 for D (5 bases). This CDR3 is built from 14 residues. Germline CDR1 and CDR2: SEHNR and FQNEAQ (reference sequence). The V and J ends lost 4 bases and 1 base respectively, with 10 bases between them.

V gene TRBV28 combines with J gene TRBJ2-7, with no clear D. Germline V CDR1 and CDR2: MDHEN, SYDVKM. V lost 3 bases and J 5 bases, leaving 8 bases between the germline ends. This CDR3 region has 12 residues. CDR3 residues: CASSLVRDEQYF. In nucleotides, the CDR3 is TGTGCCAGCAGTTTGGTCCGGGACGAGCAGTACTTC.

The chain combines TRBV18 with TRBJ2-2; a weak D match, TRBD1 (6 bases). The V gene lost 0 bases and the J gene lost 7 bases, with 18 bases spanning the gap. Germline V CDR1 and CDR2: KGHSH, LQKENI. The CDR3 totals 17 residues. In DNA form, the CDR3 reads TGTGCCAGCTCACCACCAGAAACAGGGATGATAGGCGGGGAGCTGTTTTTT. This encodes CASSPPETGMIGGELFF. Variable domain in full (rest from reference TRBV18 and TRBJ2-2): NAGVMQNPRHLVRRRGQEARLRCSPMKGHSHVYWYRQLPEEGLKFMVYLQKENIIDESGMPKERFSAEFPKEGPSILRIQQVVRGDSAAYFCASSPPETGMIGGELFFGEGSRLTVL.

The chain carries TRBV4-2 and TRBJ2-5; the match to TRBD2 covers 14 bases. Judging by the DNA end, TRBJ2-7 fits better; the J call may be wrong. The CDR3 spans 16 residues. Germline CDR1 is LGHNA and CDR2 is YNFKEQ. CDR3 nucleotides: TGTGCCAGCAGCCAGACTAGCGGGAGGGAACTCCACGAGCAGTACTTC. This sequence encodes CASSQTSGRELHEQYF.

This clone has a single count. The gene calls are TRBV6-5 and TRBJ2-5; tentative D call: TRBD2 (6 bases). The J call is in doubt because the DNA end fits TRBJ2-7 better. Germline V gives CDR1 MNHEY, CDR2 SVGAGI. CDR3 length: 13 amino acids. CDR3 region: CASSYSGGNEQYF. The CDR3 DNA reads as TGTGCCAGCAGTTACTCGGGCGGGAACGAGCAGTACTTC.

This clone was recorded a few times. V gene TRBV29-1 combines with J gene TRBJ2-1; D uncertain. Looked up from germline, CDR1 is SQVTM and CDR2 is ANQGSEA. The CDR3 has 12 residues. V lost 6 bases and J lost 3, with 9 bases in between. CDR3 nucleotides: TGCAGCGTACCGGTAGTCTACAATGAGCAGTTCTTC. It specifies CSVPVVYNEQFF.

The chain carries TRBV11-2 and TRBJ2-7, with a possible D match to TRBD1 (6 bases). The CDR3 has 13 amino acids. The germline V gene has CDR1 SGHAT and CDR2 FQNNGV. The V end lost 0 bases, the J end lost 4 bases, and 7 bases lay between the germline ends. The CDR3, as DNA: TGTGCCAGCAGCTTAGACAGGGGTTACGAGCAGTACTTC. This translates into CASSLDRGYEQYF.

The sample holds one count of this clone. The chain joins TRBV23-1 to TRBJ1-1, with D unclear. TRBV23-1 is designated an ORF whose function remains uncertain. The V end was cut by 7 bases, the J end by 2 bases, with 8 bases between. The CDR3 is made up of 12 amino acids. The CDR3 sequence: CASTGVNTEAFF. DNA for the CDR3: TGCGCCAGCACTGGAGTAAACACTGAAGCTTTCTTT.

The chain employs TRBV28 and TRBJ1-1; 9 bases are a match to TRBD1. The V and J ends lost 5 bases and 8 bases, in that order; junction bases with no gene match: 9. Germline values: CDR1 MDHEN, CDR2 SYDVKM. This CDR3 has 14 amino acids. The DNA of the CDR3 is TGTGCCAGCAGTGCGGGACAGGGTATGGTGGAAGCTTTCTTT. Its protein is CASSAGQGMVEAFF. The complete variable domain, with remaining parts taken from reference TRBV28 and TRBJ1-1, reads DVKVTQSSRYLVKRTGEKVFLECVQDMDHENMFWYRQDPGLGLRLIYFSYDVKMKEKGDIPEGYSVSREKKERFSLILESASTNQTSMYLCASSAGQGMVEAFFGQGTRLTVV.